The source of this T cell receptor (beta chain) is a study of blood T cell repertoires in COVID-19. Study details: The United States, Italy and Spain were the sources of the acute and convalescent COVID-19 samples. Sources were T cells, B-cell-depleted T cells, or PBMCs; the material itself was cDNA or gDNA.

The repertoire was sequenced with immunoSEQ multiplex PCR; TCRdb's copy has only in-frame clones and lacks some. There are approximately 50,000 clones in the sample; more than 75% occur only once, and about 5% lies in the top ten. Allocation to cohorts depended on clinical history reported by the participants. Germline V CDR1 and CDR2: GTSNPN, SVGIG (reference sequence). V lost 6 bases to trimming and J lost 0 bases, with 11 bases between them. This CDR3 has 14 residues. The V gene is TRBV30, the J gene TRBJ2-2; D is perhaps TRBD1 (5 bases). The sequence was obtained from a woman in her fifties or sixties with acute COVID-19. Sequenced material: PBMCs or T cells enriched from blood (not recorded which). CDR3 amino acids: CACYRIPNTGELFF. The CDR3 nucleotides read TGTGCCTGTTACAGGATTCCGAACACCGGGGAGCTGTTTTTT.